This TCR beta chain was recovered during a study of T cell responses to AZD1222 COVID-19 vaccine. CDR3 length equals 11 residues. V was clipped by 4 bases and J by 7 bases, with 8 bases between them. TCRdb's copy holds only in-frame clones and misses some; the assay was immunoSEQ multiplex PCR. Of about 150,000 clones in the sample, roughly nine tenths are singletons; the top ten hold about 1.5%. V is TRBV12-3 or TRBV12-4 and J is TRBJ2-7, with D unresolved. The receptor was isolated from an adult in good health. Sequencing used peripheral blood, obtained on day 0 of AZD1222 vaccination. The CDR3 DNA reads TGTGCCAGCAGTTACTTTTGGGAGCAGTACTTC. It translates to CASSYFWEQYF.